This T cell receptor (beta chain) was documented in a study of blood T cells in healthy people across ages. V was trimmed by 5 bases and J by 2 bases, leaving 3 bases between them. There are 12 residues in the CDR3. CDR1 KGHDR and CDR2 SFDVKD come from the germline V gene. Through a sample-barcoded 5' primer and a J-beta primer mix, a second PCR was run for roughly 6 to 12 cycles. TCRdb passed the 5' RACE reads through MiXCR, listing each CDR3 protein once. The sample records around 320,000 distinct CDR3 sequences, around 29% being singletons. The chain combines TRBV24-1 with TRBJ2-1, with D unresolved. The receptor comes from a woman in her seventies in good health. Specimen: blood. CDR3 region: CATSAPYNEQFF. The DNA of the CDR3 is TGTGCCACCAGTGCCCCCTACAATGAGCAGTTCTTC.